One T cell receptor beta chain is described in this entry. There are 18 residues in the CDR3. The V gene's germline CDR1 is LGHDT and CDR2 YNNKEL (reference sequence). The V end was cut by 5 bases, the J end by 0 bases, with 17 bases between. The repertoire was sequenced with immunoSEQ multiplex PCR; TCRdb's copy has only in-frame clones and lacks some. The sample has 350,000 to 550,000 clones, around 87% seen once. The data are from a study of blood T cell repertoires in COVID-19. Across the whole study: Researchers got acute and convalescent COVID-19 samples from the United States, Italy and Spain.

Which cohort a participant joined came from the clinical history participants gave. Two negative PCRs, clearance, or symptom resolution had been documented for recovered Cohort 3 donors. The chain joins TRBV3-1 (or the pseudogene TRBV3-2) to TRBJ2-6, with D perhaps matching TRBD1 (6 bases). This TCR was sampled from a man aged 30-40 years who had recovered from COVID-19. Sample: PBMCs or T cells enriched from blood (not recorded which). The CDR3: CASSSFRGSLSGANVLTF. The CDR3 nucleotides read TGTGCCAGCAGCTCGTTCAGGGGAAGTCTCTCTGGGGCCAACGTCCTGACTTTC.